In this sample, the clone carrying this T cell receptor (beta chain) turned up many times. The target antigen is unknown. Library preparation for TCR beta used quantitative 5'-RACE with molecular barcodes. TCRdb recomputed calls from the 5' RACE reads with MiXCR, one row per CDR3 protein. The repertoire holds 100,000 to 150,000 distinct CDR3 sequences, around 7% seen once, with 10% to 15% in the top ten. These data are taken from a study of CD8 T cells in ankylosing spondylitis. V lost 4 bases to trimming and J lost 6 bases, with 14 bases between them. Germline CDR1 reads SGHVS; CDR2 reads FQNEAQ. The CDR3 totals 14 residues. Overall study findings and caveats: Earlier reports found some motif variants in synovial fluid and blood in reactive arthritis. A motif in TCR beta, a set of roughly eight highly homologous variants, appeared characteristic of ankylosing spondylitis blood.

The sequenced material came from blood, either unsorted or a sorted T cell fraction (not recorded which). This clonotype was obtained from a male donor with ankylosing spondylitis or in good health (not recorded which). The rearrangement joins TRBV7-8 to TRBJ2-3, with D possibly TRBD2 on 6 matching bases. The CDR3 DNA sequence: TGTGCCAGCAGCTCCAATACGGCGGGGGATACGCAGTATTTT. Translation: CASSSNTAGDTQYF.